A single sample is the source of the 8 T cell receptor beta chains below, sequenced in a study of technical replicates of blood from a few donors. Produced via immunoSEQ multiplex PCR; TCRdb's table is partial and in-frame only. The table records 85,000 to 100,000 clones, around 96% of them present only once. Sequencing was done on a sample of T cells isolated from PBMCs. The receptors stem from a human donor in good health.

The chain carries TRBV5-8 and TRBJ1-2; tentative D call: TRBD1 (5 bases). Per the germline V gene, CDR1 is SGHTS and CDR2 is YDEGEE. This CDR3 contains 13 residues. Trimming removed 8 bases at V and 4 bases at J, with 15 bases between. Here the CDR3 reads CASQGRQSYGYTF. The CDR3 nucleotides are TGTGCCAGTCAAGGACGACAGAGCTATGGCTACACCTTC.

The chain couples TRBV14 to TRBJ2-7, with 10 bases matching TRBD1. The V and J ends lost 3 bases and 3 bases, in that order; junction bases with no gene match: 8. The CDR3 totals 16 residues. The germline CDR1 and CDR2 sequences are SGHDN and FVKESK. The chain's CDR3 is CASSHRAGQGIYEQYF. In DNA, the CDR3 is TGTGCCAGCAGCCACAGGGCGGGACAGGGGATCTACGAGCAGTACTTC.

The table lists this clone with a count of one. The genes are TRBV7-9 and TRBJ2-3; maybe TRBD1 (5 bases). Germline CDR1 and CDR2: SEHNR and FQNEAQ (reference sequence). The CDR3 is made up of 11 amino acids. Trimming removed 2 bases at V and 13 bases at J, with 10 bases between. The CDR3 region is CASSLKGIKYF. DNA of the CDR3: TGTGCCAGCAGCTTAAAGGGGATCAAGTATTTT.

V gene TRBV5-1 combines with J gene TRBJ1-1; D is perhaps TRBD1 (6 bases). Per germline, CDR1 SGHRS and CDR2 YFSETQ. This CDR3 contains 14 residues. Trimming removed 4 bases at V and 2 bases at J, with 12 bases between. The CDR3 DNA follows: TGCGCCAGCAGCCCGGGACACGTCAACACTGAAGCTTTCTTT. Translated: CASSPGHVNTEAFF.

The chain couples TRBV5-6 to TRBJ1-1; no definite D call. This CDR3 has 17 residues. The germline V gene encodes CDR1 SGHDT and CDR2 YYEEEE. Trimming pared 1 base from V and 1 base from J, leaving 17 bases between. The CDR3 region is CASSLPTMWARNTEAFF. CDR3 coding DNA: TGTGCCAGCAGCTTGCCGACGATGTGGGCGCGGAACACTGAAGCTTTCTTT. The variable domain in full, completed from reference TRBV5-6 and TRBJ1-1, reads DAGVTQSPTHLIKTRGQQVTLRCSPKSGHDTVSWYQQALGQGPQFIFQYYEEEERQRGNFPDRFSGHQFPNYSSELNVNALLLGDSALYLCASSLPTMWARNTEAFFGQGTRLTVV.

CDR3 sequence reads: CAISDTDRITSNTGELFF. The DNA of the CDR3 is TGTGCCATCAGTGACACTGACAGGATAACCTCGAACACCGGGGAGCTGTTTTTT. The chain carries TRBV10-3 and TRBJ2-2; D is perhaps TRBD1 (6 bases). V lost 3 bases to trimming and J lost 0 bases, with 17 bases between them. Looked up from germline, CDR1 is ENHRY and CDR2 is SYGVKD. This CDR3 region has 18 residues.

V and J are TRBV7-2 and TRBJ2-1, with D tentatively TRBD1 (5 bases). CDR1 is SGHTA, CDR2 FQGNSA, per germline. This CDR3 contains 15 residues. Between the trimmed V and J ends, which lost 1 base and 0 bases, there was a span of 7 bases. The CDR3 reads CASSLGQGSYNEQFF. The CDR3, as DNA: TGTGCCAGCAGCTTAGGGCAGGGCTCCTACAATGAGCAGTTCTTC.

V gene TRBV5-1 combines with J gene TRBJ2-7; 9 bases map to TRBD1. The germline CDR1 and CDR2 sequences are SGHRS and YFSETQ. The CDR3 is 20 residues long. V lost 3 bases and J lost 3; bases outside the gene matches: 22. CDR3 residues: CASSWMTGGNHKGAYYEQYF. The CDR3 DNA reads as TGCGCCAGCAGCTGGATGACAGGGGGGAACCATAAAGGGGCCTACTACGAGCAGTACTTC.